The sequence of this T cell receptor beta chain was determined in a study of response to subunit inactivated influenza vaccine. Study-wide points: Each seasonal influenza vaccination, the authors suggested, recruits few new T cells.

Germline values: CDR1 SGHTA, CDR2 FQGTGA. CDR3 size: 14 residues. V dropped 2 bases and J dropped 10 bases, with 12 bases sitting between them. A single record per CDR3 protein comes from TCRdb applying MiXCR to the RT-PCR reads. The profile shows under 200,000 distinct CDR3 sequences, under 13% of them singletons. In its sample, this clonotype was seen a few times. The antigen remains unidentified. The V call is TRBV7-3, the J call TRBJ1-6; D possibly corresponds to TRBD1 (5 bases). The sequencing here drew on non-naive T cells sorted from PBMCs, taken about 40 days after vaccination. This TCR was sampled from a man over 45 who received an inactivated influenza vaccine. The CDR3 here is CASSLSGARSPLHF. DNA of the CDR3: TGTGCCAGCAGCTTATCTGGGGCTCGATCACCCCTCCACTTT.